The clone carrying this TCR beta chain has ten or more counts. The antigen is undetermined. This sample is part of a study of response to subunit inactivated influenza vaccine. Overall study findings and caveats: Each seasonal influenza vaccination recruits few new T cells, the authors suggested.

V was shortened by 6 bases and J by 6 bases, with 5 bases between the two germline ends. The CDR3 has 11 residues. TCRdb re-called the RT-PCR reads through MiXCR, storing one row per CDR3 protein. The table has roughly 500,000 distinct CDR3 sequences, approximately 15% seen once; the top ten hold around 3%. This material consisted of CD4+ T cells sorted from PBMCs, taken roughly 24 months after vaccination. This sequence originates from a man aged 45 to 70 who received an inactivated influenza vaccine. The rearrangement joins TRBV12-3 or TRBV12-4 to TRBJ2-2; D gene ambiguous. CDR3 sequence (DNA): TGTGCCAGCAGCGGTCCCGGGGAGCTGTTTTTT. It codes for CASSGPGELFF.